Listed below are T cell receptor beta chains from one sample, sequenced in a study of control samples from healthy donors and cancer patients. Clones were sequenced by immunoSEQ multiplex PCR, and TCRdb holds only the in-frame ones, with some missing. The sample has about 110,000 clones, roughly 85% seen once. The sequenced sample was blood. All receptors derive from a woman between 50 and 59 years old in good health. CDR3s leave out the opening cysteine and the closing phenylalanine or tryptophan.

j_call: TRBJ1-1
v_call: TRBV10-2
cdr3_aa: ASSETRGNTEAF

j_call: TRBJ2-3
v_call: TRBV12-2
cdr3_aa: ASRRGAGGLTFCTDTQY

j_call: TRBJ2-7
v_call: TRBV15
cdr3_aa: ATSRDRLVYEQY

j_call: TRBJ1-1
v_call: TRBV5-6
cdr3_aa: ASSSSGGRTEAF

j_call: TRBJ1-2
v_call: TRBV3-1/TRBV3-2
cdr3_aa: ASSQEWTGGAGYT

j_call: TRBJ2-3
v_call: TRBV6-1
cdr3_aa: ASSGGLAGNPDTQY

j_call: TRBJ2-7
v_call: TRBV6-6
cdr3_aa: ASSHRDYTYEQY

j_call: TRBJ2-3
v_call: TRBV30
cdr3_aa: AWSVSDTQY

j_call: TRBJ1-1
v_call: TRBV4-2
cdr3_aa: ASSQDPQGPTEAF

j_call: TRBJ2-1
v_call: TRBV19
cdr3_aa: ASSIRYNEQF

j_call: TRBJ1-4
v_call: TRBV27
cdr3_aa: ASSPRTGTGSNEKLF

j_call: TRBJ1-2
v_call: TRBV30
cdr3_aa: AWSVGGEDGYT

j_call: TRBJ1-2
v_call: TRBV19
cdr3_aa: ASSPDRAAGYT

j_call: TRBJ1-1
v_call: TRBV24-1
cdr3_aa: ATSDSSMNTEAF

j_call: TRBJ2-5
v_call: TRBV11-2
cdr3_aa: ASSLGSGTETQY

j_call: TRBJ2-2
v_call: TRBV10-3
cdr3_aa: AISEERGSNTGELF

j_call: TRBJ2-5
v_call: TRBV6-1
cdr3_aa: ASSEEAMTGTQY

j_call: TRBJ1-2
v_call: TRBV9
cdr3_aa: ASSEKTGDQGYT

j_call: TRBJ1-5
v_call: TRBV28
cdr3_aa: ASSLGGPGQPQH

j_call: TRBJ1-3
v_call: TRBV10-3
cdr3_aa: AYRPGFSGNTIY

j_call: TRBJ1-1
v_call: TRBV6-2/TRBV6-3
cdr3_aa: ASSYQFLENTEAF

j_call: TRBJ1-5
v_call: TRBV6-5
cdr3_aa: ASRRQGSQPQH

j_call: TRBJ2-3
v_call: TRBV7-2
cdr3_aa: ASSLAARDTQY

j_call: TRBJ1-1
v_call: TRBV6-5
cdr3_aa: ASGPRGPTEAF

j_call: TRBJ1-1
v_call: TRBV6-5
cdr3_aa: ASSYSGGMATEAF

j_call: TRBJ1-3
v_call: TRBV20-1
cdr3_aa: SASLGGNTIY

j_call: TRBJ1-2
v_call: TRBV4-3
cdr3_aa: ASSQGGLYGYT

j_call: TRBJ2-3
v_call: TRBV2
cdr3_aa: ASSEGGGTDTQY

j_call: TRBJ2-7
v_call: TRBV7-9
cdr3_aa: ASSLGGTSGSYEQY

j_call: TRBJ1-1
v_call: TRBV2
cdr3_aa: ASSVDRTMNTEAF

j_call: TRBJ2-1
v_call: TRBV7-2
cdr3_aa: ASSPKYNEQF

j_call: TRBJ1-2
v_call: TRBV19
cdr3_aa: ASGGTVNNYGYT